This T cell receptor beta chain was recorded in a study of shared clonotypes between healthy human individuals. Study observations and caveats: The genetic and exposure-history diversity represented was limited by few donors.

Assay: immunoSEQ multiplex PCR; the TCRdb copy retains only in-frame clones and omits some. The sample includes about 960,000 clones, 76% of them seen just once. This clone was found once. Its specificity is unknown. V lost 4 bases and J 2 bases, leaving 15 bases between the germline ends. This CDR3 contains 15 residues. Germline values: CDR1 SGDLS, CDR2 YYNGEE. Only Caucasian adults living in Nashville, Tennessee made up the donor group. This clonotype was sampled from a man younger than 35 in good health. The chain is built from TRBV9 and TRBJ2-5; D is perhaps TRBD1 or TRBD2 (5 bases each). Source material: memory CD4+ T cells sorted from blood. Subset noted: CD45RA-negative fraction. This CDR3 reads CASSFSPGPQETQYF. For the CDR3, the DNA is TGTGCCAGCAGCTTCTCCCCGGGGCCGCAAGAGACCCAGTACTTC.